This entry lists 30 T cell receptor beta chains sequenced from one sample in a study of cytomegalovirus exposure and HLA in healthy donors. The PCR employed 60 Vbeta primers together with 13 Jbeta primers. Clones were sequenced by immunoSEQ multiplex PCR, and TCRdb holds only the in-frame ones, with some missing. Of 110,000 or so clones detected, roughly 80% appear once; the ten largest clones hold roughly 4.5%. The sample consisted of PBMCs. The receptors come from a man in his fifties in good health and CMV-seropositive.

The chain combines TRBV11-2 with TRBJ1-4; 9 bases map to TRBD1. This CDR3 is built from 15 residues. The V segment lost 5 bases and the J segment 7 bases; nucleotides outside the gene matches: 8. CDR1 is SGHAT, CDR2 FQNNGV, per germline. The CDR3 loop reads CASSLVGQGSEKLFF. The CDR3 DNA reads TGTGCCAGCAGCCTCGTGGGACAGGGAAGTGAAAAACTGTTTTTT.

V usage is TRBV5-8 and J usage is TRBJ1-5; 8 bases agree with TRBD1. Unmatched junction bases numbered 13, after V lost 4 bases and J lost 4 bases. This CDR3 spans 17 amino acids. Germline-derived CDR1 and CDR2 are SGHTS and YDEGEE. The CDR3 DNA reads TGTGCCAGCAGCAAGGACAGGGATAAACATGGGAATCAGCCCCAGCATTTT. Residues: CASSKDRDKHGNQPQHF. The variable domain in full, completed from reference TRBV5-8 and TRBJ1-5, reads EAGVTQSPTHLIKTRGQQATLRCSPISGHTSVYWYQQALGLGLQFLLWYDEGEERNRGNFPPRFSGRQFPNYSSELNVNALELEDSALYLCASSKDRDKHGNQPQHFGDGTRLSIL.

The gene calls are TRBV5-8 and TRBJ1-1; no firm D call. With 1 base removed from V and 4 bases from J, the gap between germline ends came to 8 bases. There are 13 residues in the CDR3. Germline lookup yields CDR1 SGHTS and CDR2 YDEGEE. The DNA for the CDR3 is TGTGCCAGCAGCTTGCGGGGTGCCACTGAAGCTTTCTTT. Its translation is CASSLRGATEAFF.

V and J are TRBV28 and TRBJ2-7, with 10 bases aligning to TRBD1. Trimming took 4 bases from V and 2 from J; bases not matched to a gene: 8. This CDR3 is built from 16 residues. Per the germline V gene, CDR1 is MDHEN and CDR2 is SYDVKM. The DNA of the CDR3 is TGTGCCAGCAGTTACTCCTCCGGGACAGGGGCCTACGAGCAGTACTTC. Residues: CASSYSSGTGAYEQYF.

This rearrangement joins TRBV29-1 to TRBJ2-5, with TRBD1 matching 7 bases. V was pared by 4 bases and J by 1 base, with 6 bases of the junction left unmatched. The CDR3 has 14 residues. Germline-derived CDR1 and CDR2 are SQVTM and ANQGSEA. CDR3 in DNA: TGCAGCGTTGTCCCAGGGGGTACCCAAGAGACCCAGTACTTC. It yields the protein CSVVPGGTQETQYF.

The rearrangement uses TRBV5-4 and TRBJ1-2, with TRBD1 identical over 9 bases. Germline lookup yields CDR1 SGHNT and CDR2 YYREEE (reference sequence). The CDR3 is 15 amino acids. Losses at the gene ends were 5 bases for V and 3 bases for J; bases not matched to a gene: 8. The CDR3, as DNA: TGTGCCAGCAGTTATAGGGACAGGGACTACTATGGCTACACCTTC. This translates into CASSYRDRDYYGYTF.

Only a few counts were recorded for this clone. This chain links TRBV7-3 with TRBJ2-6, with D perhaps TRBD2 (6 bases). V was trimmed by 2 bases and J by 0 bases, leaving 11 bases between them. CDR3 length: 17 amino acids. The germline gives CDR1 SGHTA, CDR2 FQGTGA. This chain's CDR3 is CASSLGGAGSGANVLTF. The CDR3, as DNA: TGTGCCAGCAGCTTAGGCGGAGCGGGCTCTGGGGCCAACGTCCTGACTTTC.

This chain uses TRBV4-1 with TRBJ2-1, with TRBD2 matching 9 bases. The ends lost 1 base at V and 5 bases at J; junction bases unmatched: 9. The germline V gene encodes CDR1 MGHRA and CDR2 YSYEKL. The CDR3 contains 17 residues. As DNA, the CDR3 is TGCGCCAGCAGCCAAGTGGTCCTCGGCGGGGGGGACAATGAGCAGTTCTTC. It encodes CASSQVVLGGGDNEQFF.

V is TRBV10-3 and J is TRBJ1-3; D not certain. V dropped 7 bases and J dropped 1 base, with 5 bases sitting between them. This CDR3 comprises 12 residues. In germline, CDR1 is ENHRY, CDR2 SYGVKD. The CDR3 DNA sequence: TGTGCCATCATGAGTTCTGGAAACACCATATATTTT. It is translated as CAIMSSGNTIYF.

The CDR3 sequence: CASSLGGVTTDTQYF. For the CDR3, the DNA is TGTGCCAGCAGCTTGGGGGGGGTCACCACAGATACGCAGTATTTT. The chain is built from TRBV7-9 and TRBJ2-3, with 7 bases fitting TRBD2. This CDR3 has 15 amino acids. The germline V gene has CDR1 SEHNR and CDR2 FQNEAQ (reference sequence). V trimming: 3 bases; J trimming: 2 bases; junction bases outside the gene matches: 5.

This clone has a handful of counts. V is TRBV18 and J is TRBJ1-1; perhaps TRBD1 as D (6 bases). This CDR3 has 15 residues. Germline V gene data show CDR1 as KGHSH and CDR2 as LQKENI. The V and J ends lost 5 bases and 5 bases respectively, with 18 bases between them. CDR3: CASSGVLTGGTEAFF. The CDR3 bases are TGTGCCAGCTCAGGGGTGCTGACAGGCGGGACTGAAGCTTTCTTT. The variable domain in full, with the rest retrieved from reference TRBV18 and TRBJ1-1, is NAGVMQNPRHLVRRRGQEARLRCSPMKGHSHVYWYRQLPEEGLKFMVYLQKENIIDESGMPKERFSAEFPKEGPSILRIQQVVRGDSAAYFCASSGVLTGGTEAFFGQGTRLTVV.

CDR3 amino acids: CASSGTRDSGNTIYF. CDR3 nucleotides: TGTGCCAGCAGTGGGACCAGGGACTCTGGAAACACCATATATTTT. The chain couples TRBV6-1 to TRBJ1-3, with D maybe TRBD1 (5 bases). The germline V and J ends were trimmed by 4 bases and 0 bases, with 10 bases remaining between them. Germline V CDR1 and CDR2: MNHNS, SASEGT. The CDR3 is 15 residues long.

This chain joins TRBV6-6 and TRBJ2-1; 7 bases line up with TRBD1. In germline, CDR1 is MNHNY, CDR2 SVGAGI (reference sequence). This CDR3 has 15 residues. With 6 bases clipped from V and 0 bases from J, the junction kept 5 bases outside the gene matches. The CDR3 DNA sequence: TGTGCCAGCAGCCCGGGACAGAGCTCCTACAATGAGCAGTTCTTC. It codes for CASSPGQSSYNEQFF.

This chain joins TRBV29-1 and TRBJ2-5; 11 positions agree with TRBD2. This CDR3 is built from 14 residues. Germline-derived CDR1 and CDR2 are SQVTM and ANQGSEA. The J segment lost 4 bases and the V segment lost 5 bases, leaving 6 bases of the junction unmatched. The CDR3 reads CSVRSGGAGETQYF. For the CDR3, the DNA is TGCAGCGTTCGTAGCGGGGGGGCCGGAGAGACCCAGTACTTC.

The chain uses TRBV9 and TRBJ1-1; a weak D match, TRBD1 (6 bases). V was clipped by 6 bases and J by 0 bases, with 15 bases between them. This CDR3 region has 15 residues. Germline V CDR1 and CDR2: SGDLS, YYNGEE. The CDR3 bases are TGTGCCAGCAAACCGGGGGGCCCTATGAACACTGAAGCTTTCTTT. Translation: CASKPGGPMNTEAFF. The complete variable domain, with remaining parts taken from reference TRBV9 and TRBJ1-1, reads DSGVTQTPKHLITATGQRVTLRCSPRSGDLSVYWYQQSLDQGLQFLIQYYNGEERAKGNILERFSAQQFPDLHSELNLSSLELGDSALYFCASKPGGPMNTEAFFGQGTRLTVV.

The chain joins TRBV21-1 to TRBJ2-1; no DNA check was done on the table's D call, TRBD2. TRBV21-1 is annotated as a pseudogene. The length of the CDR3 is 21 residues. CDR3 nucleotide sequence: TGTGCCAGCAGCAAATTGGGGCGGACTAGCGGATGGGGCTGTATTAGGAATGAGCAGTTCTTC. Residues: CASSKLGRTSGWGCIRNEQFF.

This chain uses TRBV18 with TRBJ1-2, with unresolved D. Germline lookup yields CDR1 KGHSH and CDR2 LQKENI. The CDR3 totals 15 residues. V was clipped by 3 bases and J by 4 bases, with 15 bases between them. The CDR3 region has the DNA TGTGCCAGCTCACCTCCAACACCGCCAGTCTATGGCTACACCTTC. Residues: CASSPPTPPVYGYTF.

The count of this clone is one. The rearrangement uses TRBV11-2 and TRBJ2-7; TRBD2 aligns across 7 bases. CDR1 is SGHAT, CDR2 FQNNGV, per germline. The V and J ends lost 2 bases and 4 bases, in that order; junction bases with no gene match: 5. The CDR3 is made up of 14 amino acids. CDR3 sequence: CASSLLGGNYEQYF. The CDR3 DNA is TGTGCCAGCAGCTTACTGGGAGGGAATTACGAGCAGTACTTC. Full variable domain (remainder filled in from reference TRBV11-2 and TRBJ2-7): EAGVAQSPRYKIIEKRQSVAFWCNPISGHATLYWYQQILGQGPKLLIQFQNNGVVDDSQLPKDRFSAERLKGVDSTLKIQPAKLEDSAVYLCASSLLGGNYEQYFGPGTRLTVT.

This clone was seen only a few times. The chain joins TRBV5-1 to TRBJ1-4; 7 bases align to TRBD1. The CDR3 spans 14 residues. Trimming removed 4 bases from V and 8 bases from J; junction bases left unmatched: 8. CDR1 is SGHRS, CDR2 YFSETQ, per germline. DNA for the CDR3: TGCGCCAGCAGCGGGGACCCGACAGGGGAAAAACTGTTTTTT. Protein: CASSGDPTGEKLFF.

DNA of the CDR3: TGTGCCAGCAGCTTAGTGGGAACGGGAGTCAATTCACCCCTCCACTTT. It encodes CASSLVGTGVNSPLHF. V and J are TRBV7-2 and TRBJ1-6, with unresolved D. The CDR3 loop spans 16 amino acids. Germline CDR1 SGHTA, CDR2 FQGNSA. With 1 base removed from V and 7 bases from J, the gap between germline ends came to 14 bases. Filled out from reference TRBV7-2 and TRBJ1-6, the complete variable domain reads GAGVSQSPSNKVTEKGKDVELRCDPISGHTALYWYRQSLGQGLEFLIYFQGNSAPDKSGLPSDRFSAERTGGSVSTLTIQRTQQEDSAVYLCASSLVGTGVNSPLHFGNGTRLTVT.

This chain connects TRBV7-9 to TRBJ1-2, with a possible D match to TRBD1 (5 bases). Trimming removed 1 base from V and 4 bases from J, with 7 bases in between. The CDR3 loop spans 13 amino acids. Germline V gives CDR1 SEHNR, CDR2 FQNEAQ (reference sequence). Here the CDR3 reads CASSLGQGYGYTF. The DNA for the CDR3 is TGTGCCAGCAGCTTAGGCCAGGGCTATGGCTACACCTTC.

The chain uses TRBV21-1 and TRBJ2-6; the DNA was not used to check the table's D call, TRBD1. TRBV21-1 is a recognized pseudogene. This CDR3 is built from 18 residues. The DNA for the CDR3 is TGTGCCAGCACGGGAACTCCGGGACAGGGGCCCGGGGCCAACGTCCTGACTTTC. Translated: CASTGTPGQGPGANVLTF.

The rearrangement links TRBV6-1 to TRBJ1-5; 7 positions match TRBD1. After removal of 3 bases from V and 1 base from J, the junction contained 0 bases not matched to a gene. Germline-derived CDR1 and CDR2 are MNHNS and SASEGT. This CDR3 is 14 amino acids long. CDR3 sequence reads: CASSDRGSNQPQHF. The CDR3 DNA reads as TGTGCCAGCAGTGACAGGGGGAGCAATCAGCCCCAGCATTTT.

Only a few counts were recorded for this clone. The CDR3 bases are TGTGCCAGCAGCTCTCGAAACAGGGGTGGAAACACCATATATTTT. It translates to CASSSRNRGGNTIYF. The J gene is TRBJ1-3, the V gene TRBV5-6; 7 bases align to TRBD1. The V and J ends lost 3 bases and 3 bases, in that order; junction bases with no gene match: 6. The CDR3 runs 15 residues. Germline CDR1 SGHDT, CDR2 YYEEEE.

This chain joins TRBV5-4 and TRBJ2-2, with D perhaps TRBD1 (6 bases). With 0 bases removed from V and 1 base from J, the gap between germline ends came to 7 bases. The CDR3 sequence is 15 residues long. The germline V gene has CDR1 SGHNT and CDR2 YYREEE (reference sequence). The CDR3 DNA sequence: TGTGCCAGCAGCTTGGGAGGGGGGAACACCGGGGAGCTGTTTTTT. It specifies CASSLGGGNTGELFF.

This clone was seen more than once but under ten times. This chain connects TRBV2 to TRBJ2-7; TRBD2 is a possible D gene (6 bases). Trimming pared 8 bases from V and 9 bases from J, leaving 17 bases between. Per the germline V gene, CDR1 is SNHLY and CDR2 is FYNNEI. The CDR3 consists of 12 residues. Here the CDR3 DNA reads TGTGCCAGCGACGTAGAGGGACTCAGGCAGTACTTC. This gives the protein CASDVEGLRQYF.

J is TRBJ1-5 and V is TRBV5-1; 10 bases agree with TRBD1. The CDR3 is 14 amino acids. The V segment lost 4 bases and the J segment 4 bases; nucleotides outside the gene matches: 2. CDR1 is SGHRS, CDR2 YFSETQ, per germline. The CDR3 coding sequence is TGCGCCAGCAGCCCGGGACAGGGGAATCAGCCCCAGCATTTT. It translates to CASSPGQGNQPQHF. Together with reference TRBV5-1 and TRBJ1-5, the CDR3 gives the full variable domain: KAGVTQTPRYLIKTRGQQVTLSCSPISGHRSVSWYQQTPGQGLQFLFEYFSETQRNKGNFPGRFSGRQFSNSRSEMNVSTLELGDSALYLCASSPGQGNQPQHFGDGTRLSIL.

The V and J genes are TRBV5-1 and TRBJ1-1; 9 bases match TRBD1. Germline-derived CDR1 and CDR2 are SGHRS and YFSETQ. J gave up 5 bases and V 4 bases, and 3 bases lay outside the gene matches. CDR3 length equals 13 residues. CDR3 DNA: TGCGCCAGCAGCCCCGGGACAGGGACTGAAGCTTTCTTT. Residues: CASSPGTGTEAFF. Drawing the rest from reference TRBV5-1 and TRBJ1-1, the complete variable domain is KAGVTQTPRYLIKTRGQQVTLSCSPISGHRSVSWYQQTPGQGLQFLFEYFSETQRNKGNFPGRFSGRQFSNSRSEMNVSTLELGDSALYLCASSPGTGTEAFFGQGTRLTVV.

Here the CDR3 DNA reads TGTGCCAGCAAAGGGGACACTGAAGCTTTCTTT. This gives the protein CASKGDTEAFF. This chain uses TRBV2 with TRBJ1-1, with D possibly matching TRBD1 (5 bases). From germline, CDR1 is SNHLY and CDR2 FYNNEI. The CDR3 is made up of 11 amino acids. V was cut by 7 bases and J by 3 bases, with 6 bases left in between.

The chain combines TRBV6-4 with TRBJ1-2, with D perhaps TRBD1 (6 bases). The V gene lost 0 bases and the J gene lost 7 bases, with 12 bases spanning the gap. CDR3 size: 14 residues. Germline V gene data show CDR1 as MRHNA and CDR2 as SNTAGT. Written as DNA, the CDR3 is TGTGCCAGCAGTGACTCCGAAGGGGGTACTGGCTACACCTTC. Translated: CASSDSEGGTGYTF.